This T cell receptor (beta chain) was recovered during a study of cytomegalovirus exposure and HLA in healthy donors. CDR1 and CDR2 from the germline V gene are SQVTM and ANQGSEA. This CDR3 is 12 amino acids long. Unmatched junction bases numbered 1, after V lost 6 bases and J lost 0 bases. Use of 60 Vbeta and 13 Jbeta primers characterized the PCR. Libraries were prepared by immunoSEQ multiplex PCR; TCRdb keeps only in-frame clonotypes and omits some of them. The sample gives roughly 93,000 clones, under 85% of which show up once; about a tenth is in the top ten. The receptor was derived from a man aged 18 to 29 in good health and CMV-seropositive. J is TRBJ2-5 and V is TRBV29-1, with 7 bases that match TRBD1. The specimen sequenced was PBMCs. The CDR3 spells CSVDRDQETQYF. The DNA of the CDR3 is TGCAGCGTCGACAGGGACCAAGAGACCCAGTACTTC.